What follows is one TCR beta chain and its context. Between the trimmed V and J ends, which lost 6 bases and 6 bases, there was a span of 15 bases. Germline CDR1 SGHKS, CDR2 YYEKEE (reference sequence). The CDR3 covers 13 residues. As handled by the study authors: Reference gene primers were amplified, and this amplification served to estimate nucleated cell counts. This table comes from immunoSEQ multiplex PCR, and its TCRdb copy is limited to in-frame clones, with some not included. V and J calls and clone size follow that table, whereas D and trimming were derived from the DNA. The sample consists of some 120,000 clones, almost 80% of them appearing once. This entry belongs to a study of blood T cell repertoires in COVID-19. The overall study: Material from acute and convalescent COVID-19 was sourced from the United States, Italy and Spain. PBMCs, B-cell-depleted T cells, or T cells provided the cDNA or gDNA that made up the material.

This sequence joins TRBV5-5 and TRBJ1-2, with D possibly TRBD1 on 5 matching bases. The sequence was collected from a human donor in a cohort sampled during active COVID-19. The sequencing sample was made of peripheral blood. The CDR3 sequence: CASTVDRLDGYTF. In DNA form, the CDR3 reads TGTGCCAGCACCGTTGACAGATTAGATGGCTACACCTTC.